Below are 14 T cell receptor beta chains sequenced from a single sample in a study of Graves' ophthalmopathy and Graves' hyperthyroidism. Beta-chain TCR CDR3 regions were amplified from RNA transcripts. Second-round multiplex PCR came after a first-round RT-PCR that employed HTBI primers. TCRdb independently ran MiXCR on the multiplex PCR reads; one entry per CDR3 protein. The table has a few hundred thousand distinct CDR3 sequences, around a fifth seen once; the top ten hold about 40%. The sample consisted of peripheral blood. The origin of the receptors is a woman between 45 and 60 years old with Graves' ophthalmopathy.

This chain joins TRBV7-9 and TRBJ1-5; D gene ambiguous. CDR1 and CDR2 (germline): SEHNR, FQNEAQ (reference sequence). There are 13 residues in the CDR3. Trimming pared 2 bases from V and 4 bases from J, leaving 6 bases between. The CDR3 here is CASSLYGNQPQHF. For the CDR3, the DNA is TGTGCCAGCAGCTTATACGGGAATCAGCCCCAGCATTTT.

This clonotype was detected ten times or more. CDR3 in DNA: TGTGCCAGCAGACGTCTAACAGGAGCGCGGGAGCAGTACTTC. Its translation: CASRRLTGAREQYF. This chain links TRBV6-5 with TRBJ2-7; tentatively, D is TRBD1 (5 bases). Germline values: CDR1 MNHEY, CDR2 SVGAGI. This CDR3 has 14 amino acids. V lost 6 bases to trimming and J lost 7 bases, with 19 bases between them.

This clonotype has at least ten counts. The chain uses TRBV27 and TRBJ2-7; 7 nucleotides align to TRBD2. V gave up 7 bases and J gave up 2 bases; unmatched junction bases: 14. The CDR3 totals 16 residues. Looked up from germline, CDR1 is MNHEY and CDR2 is SMNVEV (reference sequence). CDR3 nucleotides: TGTGCCAGCACCCCGTTTGGGGAGGGTACCACCTACGAGCAGTACTTC. Protein sequence: CASTPFGEGTTYEQYF.

This clonotype was detected ten times or more. CDR3 residues: CASSGTGFSGNTIYF. CDR3 sequence (DNA): TGTGCCAGCAGCGGTACGGGGTTCTCTGGAAACACCATATATTTT. The chain carries TRBV7-8 and TRBJ1-3; no firm D call. The length of the CDR3 is 15 residues. Between the trimmed V and J ends, which lost 5 bases and 0 bases, there was a span of 11 bases. Per the germline V gene, CDR1 is SGHVS and CDR2 is FQNEAQ.

This clonotype showed up many times. The gene calls are TRBV11-1 and TRBJ2-5; the D gene is possibly TRBD2 (6 bases). The CDR3 sequence is 14 residues long. Trimming took 2 bases from V and 2 from J, leaving 9 bases between them. The V gene's germline CDR1 is SGHAT and CDR2 FQDESV (reference sequence). The CDR3 region is CASSLFRGQETQYF. The CDR3, as DNA: TGTGCCAGCAGCTTATTCCGGGGGCAAGAGACCCAGTACTTC. The whole variable domain, filled in from reference TRBV11-1 and TRBJ2-5, reads EAEVAQSPRYKITEKSQAVAFWCDPISGHATLYWYRQILGQGPELLVQFQDESVVDDSQLPKDRFSAERLKGVDSTLKIQPAELGDSAMYLCASSLFRGQETQYFGPGTRLLVL.

At least ten counts were recorded for this clonotype. This CDR3 is CASTLPPDAGYTF. In DNA, the CDR3 is TGTGCCAGCACACTCCCCCCGGACGCTGGCTACACCTTC. V is TRBV6-2 or TRBV6-3 and J is TRBJ1-2; D is uncertain. The V end lost 7 bases, the J end lost 7 bases, and 16 bases lay between the germline ends. The V gene's germline CDR1 is MNHEY and CDR2 SVGEGT. CDR3 length equals 13 residues.

This clonotype was counted ten times or more. The V gene is TRBV7-3, the J gene TRBJ1-1, with 11 bases fitting TRBD1. The CDR3 consists of 15 residues. With 5 bases clipped from V and 5 bases from J, the junction kept 7 bases outside the gene matches. Germline-derived CDR1 and CDR2 are SGHTA and FQGTGA. The CDR3: CASSPRTGGTTEAFF. As DNA, the CDR3 is TGTGCCAGCAGCCCCCGGACAGGGGGCACGACTGAAGCTTTCTTT.

This clonotype was observed many times. This CDR3 is CASSSTSGRAKSYEQYF. CDR3 coding DNA: TGTGCCAGCAGTTCGACTAGCGGGAGGGCCAAGTCCTACGAGCAGTACTTC. The genes are TRBV6-5 and TRBJ2-7, with 14 bases matching TRBD2. The CDR3 has 17 amino acids. The junction had 6 bases not matched to a gene; V was cut back by 4 bases and J by 1 base. CDR1 and CDR2 (germline): MNHEY, SVGAGI.

The gene calls are TRBV6-1 and TRBJ2-5, with TRBD1 matching over 10 bases. There are 15 residues in the CDR3. Germline values: CDR1 MNHNS, CDR2 SASEGT. Trimming cost V 3 bases and J 2 bases; bases outside gene matches: 3. DNA for the CDR3: TGTGCCAGCAGTGAGGGACAGGGGAAACAAGAGACCCAGTACTTC. It specifies CASSEGQGKQETQYF.

The chain uses TRBV7-8 and TRBJ2-2, with no clear D. Trimming stripped 5 bases from V and 0 bases from J, with 13 bases between. The CDR3 runs to 16 residues. CDR1 and CDR2 from the germline V gene are SGHVS and FQNEAQ. Here the CDR3 reads CASSPLAASNTGELFF. CDR3 DNA sequence: TGTGCCAGCAGCCCTCTGGCGGCATCGAACACCGGGGAGCTGTTTTTT.

This clonotype was recorded many times. This CDR3 reads CASSYRGETQYF. As DNA, the CDR3 is TGTGCCAGCAGTTACAGGGGAGAGACCCAGTACTTC. The chain has TRBV6-5 and TRBJ2-5, with D maybe TRBD1 (5 bases). Germline loops: CDR1 MNHEY, CDR2 SVGAGI. This CDR3 is 12 amino acids long. Trimming stripped 2 bases from V and 4 bases from J, with 5 bases between.

This clonotype occurred many times. The chain links TRBV6-4 to TRBJ2-4, with 10 bases fitting TRBD2. With V trimmed by 2 bases and J by 2 bases, 9 bases remained unmatched. Germline-derived CDR1 and CDR2 are MRHNA and SNTAGT. There are 18 residues in the CDR3. The chain's CDR3 is CASSDMRASGSSKNIQYF. CDR3 DNA sequence: TGTGCCAGCAGTGACATGCGGGCTAGCGGGAGCTCCAAAAACATTCAGTACTTC.

This clonotype has a count of ten or more. The chain combines TRBV6-1 with TRBJ1-1; 11 bases fit TRBD1. Germline CDR1 MNHNS, CDR2 SASEGT. The J segment lost 2 bases and the V segment lost 6 bases, leaving 5 bases of the junction unmatched. This CDR3 region has 15 residues. DNA for the CDR3: TGTGCCAGCAGCGTCGGACAGGGGGCAAACACTGAAGCTTTCTTT. This encodes CASSVGQGANTEAFF.

This clonotype was found many times. The gene calls are TRBV2 and TRBJ2-7; TRBD2 agrees at 8 bases. CDR1 and CDR2 (germline): SNHLY, FYNNEI. V lost 5 bases to trimming and J lost 7 bases; unmatched junction nucleotides: 10. The CDR3 totals 14 residues. CDR3 nucleotides: TGTGCCAGCAGTCCCCTGACTAGCGTGGGGGAGCAGTACTTC. Translated: CASSPLTSVGEQYF.